The rows below give T cell receptor beta chains drawn from one sample of a study of CD8+ T cells in alopecia areata. Here immunoSEQ multiplex PCR was the method, and the copy in TCRdb shows in-frame clones only, minus some. The data hold about 180,000 clones, with 67% observed a single time. Source: CD8+ T cells sorted from blood, taken at week 0. These receptors came from a human donor with alopecia areata. Both conserved end residues are part of each CDR3. A D gene is named only where the DNA matches it firmly. A clone size is listed for some rows: how often the clone was seen (once, few, many), or a class if it is expanded.

CASSSRNPQETQYF,TGTGCCAGCAGCTCTAGGAACCCCCAAGAGACCCAGTACTTC,TRBJ2-5,TRBV13,.,.
CATSRDLASQAGELFF,TGTGCCACCAGCAGAGATTTGGCCAGTCAGGCCGGGGAGCTGTTTTTT,TRBJ2-2,TRBV15,.,.
CASSLTGIHTEAFF,TGTGCCAGCAGCTTAACCGGGATACACACTGAAGCTTTCTTT,TRBJ1-1,TRBV13,.,.
CASSQRGGSYEQYF,TGTGCCAGCAGTCAGCGGGGGGGTTCCTACGAGCAGTACTTC,TRBJ2-7,TRBV27,.,TRBD2
CSVAGRGGNQPQHF,TGCAGCGTTGCTGGTAGAGGGGGCAATCAGCCCCAGCATTTT,TRBJ1-5,TRBV29-1,.,.
CSVDDRGHTGANVLTF,TGCAGCGTTGACGACAGGGGCCACACTGGGGCCAACGTCCTGACTTTC,TRBJ2-6,TRBV29-1,once,TRBD1
CASSQLSGGLYNEQFF,TGTGCCAGCAGCCAATTGAGCGGGGGACTGTACAATGAGCAGTTCTTC,TRBJ2-1,TRBV14,few,TRBD2
CASSYREGAEQYF,TGTGCCAGCAGTTATCGCGAGGGGGCCGAGCAGTACTTC,TRBJ2-7,TRBV10-3,once,TRBD1
CASSQGGYGDNYGYTF,TGCGCCAGCAGCCAGGGCGGGTATGGCGATAACTATGGCTACACCTTC,TRBJ1-2,TRBV4-1,few,.
CASSMGTEAFF,TGTGCCAGCTCAATGGGCACTGAAGCTTTCTTT,TRBJ1-1,TRBV18,.,.
CASSVDGPGANVLTF,TGTGCCAGCAGCGTCGACGGGCCTGGGGCCAACGTCCTGACTTTC,TRBJ2-6,TRBV7-9,.,.
CASSSGRPASLGETQYF,TGTGCCAGCAGCTCGGGGAGGCCAGCCTCATTGGGAGAGACCCAGTACTTC,TRBJ2-5,TRBV5-6,.,.
CSVEEATGGNTEAFF,TGCAGCGTTGAAGAAGCCACAGGGGGAAACACTGAAGCTTTCTTT,TRBJ1-1,TRBV29-1,few,TRBD1
CSVEDASSYNEQFF,TGCAGCGTTGAAGACGCGAGCTCCTACAATGAGCAGTTCTTC,TRBJ2-1,TRBV29-1,few,.
CASSTGALGSTDTQYF,TGTGCCAGCAGCACCGGAGCGCTAGGGAGCACAGATACGCAGTATTTT,TRBJ2-3,TRBV5-6,.,.
CAWGLRQGVRSYNSPLHF,TGTGCCTGGGGACTGCGGCAAGGGGTGCGGTCCTATAATTCACCCCTCCACTTT,TRBJ1-6,TRBV30,once,.
CASTPEGQAWETQYF,TGTGCCAGCACCCCAGAGGGACAGGCGTGGGAGACCCAGTACTTC,TRBJ2-5,TRBV28,.,TRBD1
CASSGYGYTF,TGCGCCAGCAGCGGATATGGCTACACCTTC,TRBJ1-2,TRBV4-1,.,.
CATSLRTGGHEQYF,TGTGCCACCAGCCTAAGGACAGGGGGCCACGAGCAGTACTTC,TRBJ2-7,TRBV15,.,TRBD1
CASPDRWDSSSYEQYF,TGCGCCAGCCCAGACCGATGGGACAGCAGCTCCTACGAGCAGTACTTC,TRBJ2-7,TRBV23-1,.,TRBD1
CASSPHRVEAFF,TGTGCCAGCAGTCCCCACAGGGTTGAAGCTTTCTTT,TRBJ1-1,TRBV6-1,.,.
CSVRLAGGPDTQYF,TGCAGCGTTAGACTAGCGGGGGGGCCAGATACGCAGTATTTT,TRBJ2-3,TRBV29-1,.,TRBD2
CASSIGSKELFF,TGTGCCAGTAGTATAGGCAGCAAGGAGCTGTTTTTT,TRBJ2-2,TRBV19,few,.
CSVGTGDWSETQYF,TGCAGCGTTGGGACAGGGGATTGGAGTGAGACCCAGTACTTC,TRBJ2-5,TRBV29-1,.,TRBD1
CASSHTGTEAFF,TGTGCCAGCAGCCACACAGGGACTGAAGCTTTCTTT,TRBJ1-1,TRBV7-9,.,.
CAWSPLANEQFF,TGTGCCTGGAGCCCATTAGCGAATGAGCAGTTCTTC,TRBJ2-1,TRBV30,.,.
CASSPPSYEQYF,TGTGCCAGCAGCCCGCCCTCCTACGAGCAGTACTTC,TRBJ2-7,TRBV7-9,.,.
CASSLRSLASEQFF,TGTGCCAGCAGCCTCCGGAGCCTAGCTAGTGAGCAGTTCTTC,TRBJ2-1,TRBV5-6,.,.
CASSELPDRGWRETQYF,TGTGCCAGCAGTGAATTGCCGGACAGGGGATGGAGGGAGACCCAGTACTTC,TRBJ2-5,TRBV25-1,.,TRBD1
CASSLAAGGNEQFF,TGTGCCAGCAGCCTGGCAGCGGGGGGCAATGAGCAGTTCTTC,TRBJ2-1,TRBV13,.,TRBD2
CSVQGPDTEAFF,TGCAGCGTTCAAGGTCCAGATACTGAAGCTTTCTTT,TRBJ1-1,TRBV29-1,.,.
CASSAWASGDEQYF,TGTGCCAGCAGCGCGTGGGCGAGCGGAGACGAGCAGTACTTC,TRBJ2-7,TRBV9,.,.
CASSVGGMRGYTF,TGTGCCAGCAGCGTGGGAGGGATGCGGGGCTACACCTTC,TRBJ1-2,TRBV9,.,.
CAIRPTSGVSTDTQYF,TGTGCCATCAGGCCCACGAGCGGGGTGAGCACAGATACGCAGTATTTT,TRBJ2-3,TRBV10-3,.,TRBD2
CSVFPGSTDTQYF,TGCAGCGTTTTCCCGGGAAGCACAGATACGCAGTATTTT,TRBJ2-3,TRBV29-1,.,.
CAWMGTAVGGANVLTF,TGTGCCTGGATGGGGACCGCCGTTGGTGGGGCCAACGTCCTGACTTTC,TRBJ2-6,TRBV30,.,.
CAWSRGAYGYTF,TGTGCCTGGTCCAGGGGAGCCTATGGCTACACCTTC,TRBJ1-2,TRBV30,.,.
CASSPGNQPQHF,TGTGCCAGCAGCCCAGGGAATCAGCCCCAGCATTTT,TRBJ1-5,TRBV2,few,.
CASSLEPDRVSGEQFF,TGCGCCAGCAGCTTGGAACCGGACAGGGTATCCGGTGAGCAGTTCTTC,TRBJ2-1,TRBV5-1,.,TRBD1
CASSPEGTGVGYTF,TGTGCCAGCAGCCCCGAAGGGACAGGAGTTGGCTACACCTTC,TRBJ1-2,TRBV7-9,.,TRBD1
CATSRDTRGLVTEAFF,TGTGCCACCAGCAGAGATACGAGGGGCCTGGTCACTGAAGCTTTCTTT,TRBJ1-1,TRBV15,.,.
CASVGGRSGNTIYF,TGTGCCAGCGTTGGGGGACGCTCTGGAAACACCATATATTTT,TRBJ1-3,TRBV25-1,.,.
CATSDGNTEAFF,TGTGCCACCAGCGACGGGAACACTGAAGCTTTCTTT,TRBJ1-1,TRBV15,.,.
CASSAYRGTEAFF,TGTGCCAGCAGCGCCTACAGGGGCACTGAAGCTTTCTTT,TRBJ1-1,TRBV9,.,TRBD1
CSGGPTPNTGELFF,TGCAGCGGGGGACCGACGCCGAACACCGGGGAGCTGTTTTTT,TRBJ2-2,TRBV29-1,once,.
CASSQRVRDISTDTQYF,TGCGCCAGCAGCCAAAGGGTCCGGGACATAAGCACAGATACGCAGTATTTT,TRBJ2-3,TRBV4-1,.,.
CASSLGDRVTDTQYF,TGTGCCAGCAGCTTAGGGGACAGGGTGACAGATACGCAGTATTTT,TRBJ2-3,TRBV5-6,.,TRBD1
CASSEGDSGANVLTF,TGTGCCAGCAGCGAAGGAGACTCTGGGGCCAACGTCCTGACTTTC,TRBJ2-6,TRBV7-9,.,.
CASTDGSSYEQYF,TGTGCTAGTACGGACGGGAGCTCCTACGAGCAGTACTTC,TRBJ2-7,TRBV12-5,.,.
CASISSRGEQFF,TGTGCCAGCATTTCTTCGAGAGGGGAGCAGTTCTTC,TRBJ2-1,TRBV6-5,.,.
CSVVPQGQLAKNIQYF,TGCAGCGTTGTACCTCAAGGACAATTAGCCAAAAACATTCAGTACTTC,TRBJ2-4,TRBV29-1,.,.
CASSDGTPDTQYF,TGTGCCAGCAGTGATGGCACCCCAGATACGCAGTATTTT,TRBJ2-3,TRBV2,.,.
CASSQSIPTGWNTEAFF,TGCGCCAGCAGTCAATCGATTCCAACAGGGTGGAACACTGAAGCTTTCTTT,TRBJ1-1,TRBV23-1,.,.
CASSSAVSNQPQHF,TGTGCCAGCAGCTCCGCGGTTAGCAATCAGCCCCAGCATTTT,TRBJ1-5,TRBV5-6,few,.
CATAVPLTSGGTNFDTQYF,TGTGCCACCGCCGTACCGTTAACTAGCGGGGGGACAAACTTCGATACGCAGTATTTT,TRBJ2-3,TRBV15,.,TRBD2
CASSGEGTGANVLTF,TGTGCCAGCAGCGGCGAGGGGACTGGGGCCAACGTCCTGACTTTC,TRBJ2-6,TRBV27,.,.
CASSSSSDYNEQFF,TGTGCCAGCAGCTCGTCTAGCGACTACAATGAGCAGTTCTTC,TRBJ2-1,TRBV7-9,.,.
CASSYNRINQPQHF,TGTGCCAGCAGTTACAACAGGATTAATCAGCCCCAGCATTTT,TRBJ1-5,TRBV6-5,.,.
CAWTTGSGELFF,TGTGCCTGGACCACAGGGTCCGGGGAGCTGTTTTTT,TRBJ2-2,TRBV30,.,.
CSVEGWRTGDYEQYF,TGCAGCGTTGAAGGCTGGCGGACAGGGGACTACGAGCAGTACTTC,TRBJ2-7,TRBV29-1,.,TRBD1